What follows are 28 T cell receptor beta chains derived from one specimen sequenced in a study of vaccination and CD4 T cells after COVID-19. Treatment given: approximately nine-day PBMC culture with coronavirus spike peptide pools or control peptides (ViraFEST assay). These TCRs are of unknown antigen specificity. The Oncomine TCR Beta short-read assay sequenced DNA from cultured CD4+ T cells. Each CDR3 protein is one row after TCRdb ran MiXCR on the PCR reads. Here the sample spans some 13,000 distinct CDR3 sequences, approximately 40% being singletons. The sample was CD4+ T cells from blood, cultured in vitro. Source of these receptors: a human donor who had recovered from COVID-19.

This clonotype was detected a few times. V and J are TRBV12-3 or TRBV12-4 and TRBJ1-3; 10 positions match TRBD1. J gave up 16 bases and V 2 bases, and 8 bases lay outside the gene matches. The CDR3 runs to 13 residues. CDR3 amino acids: CASSLSPRDRGYF. CDR3 coding DNA: TGTGCCAGCAGTTTATCCCCCCGGGACAGGGGCTATTTT.

This clonotype has just a few counts. The genes are TRBV20-1 and TRBJ2-2; D may be TRBD1 (6 bases). The germline CDR1 and CDR2 sequences are DFQATT and SNEGSKA (reference sequence). V was clipped by 4 bases and J by 6 bases, with 15 bases between them. This CDR3 spans 14 amino acids. For the CDR3, the DNA is TGCAGTGCTACGATCGCCAGGGGCCCCGGGGAGCTGTTTTTT. This translates into CSATIARGPGELFF.

This rearrangement joins TRBV18 to TRBJ1-2, with a tentative D call TRBD1 (5 bases). V shed 5 bases and J shed 3 bases, with 10 bases lying between them. Germline V lookup: CDR1 KGHSH, CDR2 LQKENI. This CDR3 is 13 amino acids long. CDR3 region: CASSTGTDYGYTF. Here the CDR3 DNA reads TGTGCCAGCTCAACGGGGACGGACTATGGCTACACCTTC.

The gene calls are TRBV2 and TRBJ2-3; 8 nucleotides line up with TRBD1. There are 14 residues in the CDR3. From germline, CDR1 is SNHLY and CDR2 FYNNEI. Unmatched junction bases numbered 5, after V lost 6 bases and J lost 3 bases. CDR3 coding DNA: TGTGCCAGCAGAGCGGACAGGGATACAGATACGCAGTATTTT. This gives the protein CASRADRDTDTQYF.

The sample holds a few counts of this clonotype. CDR3 sequence: CASSLGGQGFSETQYF. The CDR3 bases are TGTGCCAGCAGCCTTGGCGGACAGGGGTTTTCGGAGACCCAGTACTTC. The chain employs TRBV5-6 and TRBJ2-5, with 9 bases lining up with TRBD1. The CDR3 covers 16 residues. The V segment lost 4 bases and the J segment 5 bases; nucleotides outside the gene matches: 12. Per germline, CDR1 SGHDT and CDR2 YYEEEE.

This clonotype has a handful of counts. The rearrangement uses TRBV5-1 and TRBJ2-3, with D tentatively TRBD1 (6 bases). Trimming stripped 0 bases from V and 3 bases from J, with 8 bases between. Germline V CDR1 and CDR2: SGHRS, YFSETQ. This CDR3 comprises 14 residues. The CDR3 nucleotides read TGCGCCAGCAGCTTGGGGGGACAAACAGATACGCAGTATTTT. This encodes CASSLGGQTDTQYF.

This clonotype showed up just a few times. The J gene is TRBJ2-5, the V gene TRBV20-1, with D unclear. The CDR3 spans 10 residues. CDR1 DFQATT and CDR2 SNEGSKA come from the germline V gene (reference sequence). Trimming removed 5 bases at V and 4 bases at J, with 5 bases between. The CDR3 DNA reads as TGCAGTGCTGGAATAGAGACCCAGTACTTC. As protein: CSAGIETQYF.

This clonotype was counted only a few times. The chain combines TRBV27 with TRBJ1-2; D gene ambiguous. Germline loops: CDR1 MNHEY, CDR2 SMNVEV (reference sequence). Trimming removed 2 bases at V and 0 bases at J, with 13 bases between. This CDR3 spans 16 amino acids. CDR3 protein: CASSLRFGLTNYGYTF. The CDR3 coding sequence is TGTGCCAGCAGTTTACGTTTCGGGTTAACTAACTATGGCTACACCTTC.

The CDR3 loop reads CASSYGSGTAISGANVLTF. Here the CDR3 DNA reads TGTGCCAGCAGTTACGGTTCCGGGACAGCAATCTCTGGGGCCAACGTCCTGACTTTC. The V gene is TRBV6-5, the J gene TRBJ2-6; 7 nucleotides agree with TRBD1. Germline values: CDR1 MNHEY, CDR2 SVGAGI. With 2 bases clipped from V and 0 bases from J, the junction kept 10 bases outside the gene matches. The CDR3 consists of 19 residues.

The V and J genes are TRBV24-1 and TRBJ2-5; TRBD1 aligns across 10 bases. The CDR3 contains 15 residues. Germline CDR1 reads KGHDR; CDR2 reads SFDVKD. Unmatched junction bases numbered 6, after V lost 4 bases and J lost 5 bases. This CDR3 is CATSEGQGTRETQYF. The CDR3, as DNA: TGTGCCACCAGTGAGGGACAGGGGACACGGGAGACCCAGTACTTC.

V usage is TRBV28 and J usage is TRBJ2-2; 8 bases are a match to TRBD2. There are 17 residues in the CDR3. Germline CDR1 MDHEN, CDR2 SYDVKM. V gave up 3 bases and J gave up 1 base; unmatched junction bases: 7. CDR3 residues: CASSFTGLAGNTGELFF. CDR3 DNA sequence: TGTGCCAGCAGTTTTACGGGTCTAGCGGGGAACACCGGGGAGCTGTTTTTT.

This chain connects TRBV4-2 to TRBJ2-7, with D perhaps given as TRBD1 or TRBD2 (5 bases each). Per germline, CDR1 LGHNA and CDR2 YNFKEQ. The CDR3 is 16 residues long. V lost 1 base, J lost 1 base, and 14 bases lay in between. CDR3 bases: TGTGCCAGCAGCCAAGTGGGGACGACCGGATCCTACGAGCAGTACTTC. Protein product: CASSQVGTTGSYEQYF.

This clonotype came up a few times. The chain recombines TRBV20-1 with TRBJ2-3, with a weak D call TRBD2 (6 bases). Germline CDR1 reads DFQATT; CDR2 reads SNEGSKA (reference sequence). This CDR3 spans 17 amino acids. Trimming cost V 2 bases and J 1 base, with 19 bases left between them. The CDR3, as DNA: TGCAGTGCTAGACCTGCATTGGGGCGCGGGGGCACAGATACGCAGTATTTT. Amino acid sequence: CSARPALGRGGTDTQYF.

This clonotype was counted a few times. The chain carries TRBV30 and TRBJ1-1, with D unclear. The CDR3 is made up of 11 amino acids. CDR1 is GTSNPN and CDR2 is SVGIG in the germline V gene (reference sequence). The CDR3 region is CACALRAEAFF. The CDR3 bases are TGTGCTTGCGCCTTAAGGGCTGAAGCTTTCTTT.

In nucleotides, the CDR3 is TGTGCCAGCAGCTCTGACAGGGGATCCTACAATGAGCAGTTCTTC. Translation gives CASSSDRGSYNEQFF. The chain uses TRBV7-2 and TRBJ2-1, with 8 bases identical to TRBD1. Per germline, CDR1 SGHTA and CDR2 FQGNSA. V lost 4 bases to trimming and J lost 1 base; unmatched junction nucleotides: 3. The CDR3 loop spans 15 amino acids. Using reference TRBV7-2 and TRBJ2-1 for the parts outside the CDR3, the full variable domain is GAGVSQSPSNKVTEKGKDVELRCDPISGHTALYWYRQSLGQGLEFLIYFQGNSAPDKSGLPSDRFSAERTGGSVSTLTIQRTQQEDSAVYLCASSSDRGSYNEQFFGPGTRLTVL.

The V and J genes are TRBV6-2 or TRBV6-3 and TRBJ2-5; TRBD2 agrees at 12 bases. CDR3 size: 14 residues. V was pared by 2 bases and J by 5 bases, with 0 bases of the junction left unmatched. CDR1 is MNHEY, CDR2 SVGEGT, per germline. In DNA form, the CDR3 reads TGTGCCAGCAGTTACACTAGCGGGAGGGAGACCCAGTACTTC. Translated, it gives CASSYTSGRETQYF.

V gene TRBV24-1 combines with J gene TRBJ2-5; D possibly corresponds to TRBD2 (6 bases). Looked up from germline, CDR1 is KGHDR and CDR2 is SFDVKD. Trimming took off 5 bases at V and 2 bases at J, with 8 bases between the two ends. The CDR3 covers 13 residues. The CDR3 nucleotides read TGTGCCACCAGTGTAAGCGGGCAAGAGACCCAGTACTTC. This gives the protein CATSVSGQETQYF.

The rearrangement joins TRBV6-5 to TRBJ1-1, with a possible D match to TRBD1 (6 bases). The germline V gene encodes CDR1 MNHEY and CDR2 SVGAGI. Trimming took 4 bases from V and 2 from J, leaving 20 bases between them. This CDR3 region has 17 residues. CDR3: CASSSTGQGRKNTEAFF. In DNA form, the CDR3 reads TGTGCCAGCAGTTCTACAGGGCAAGGCCGAAAAAACACTGAAGCTTTCTTT.

This clonotype was counted a few times. The V gene is TRBV5-4, the J gene TRBJ2-5; a weak D match, TRBD1 (5 bases). Germline V gene sequence: CDR1 SGHNT, CDR2 YYREEE (reference sequence). The CDR3 is made up of 16 amino acids. Trimming left V 0 bases short and J 5 bases short, with 17 bases between. The CDR3 sequence is CASSLGRAMGPETQYF. CDR3 bases: TGTGCCAGCAGCTTGGGCCGGGCGATGGGGCCGGAGACCCAGTACTTC.

This sequence joins TRBV19 and TRBJ2-3; D is unclear. CDR3 length equals 11 residues. Trimming removed 4 bases at V and 5 bases at J, with 4 bases between. Per the germline V gene, CDR1 is LNHDA and CDR2 is SQIVND (reference sequence). CDR3 in DNA: TGTGCCAGTAGTACGGGAGATACGCAGTATTTT. Protein: CASSTGDTQYF.

The rearrangement uses TRBV5-1 and TRBJ2-3, with D unresolved. Germline lookup yields CDR1 SGHRS and CDR2 YFSETQ. Trimming left V 0 bases short and J 6 bases short, with 14 bases between. The CDR3 length is 15 residues. CDR3 amino acids: CASSLGGWAPDTQYF. The CDR3 DNA is TGCGCCAGCAGCTTGGGAGGTTGGGCCCCGGATACGCAGTATTTT.

The gene calls are TRBV4-2 and TRBJ2-5; 8 nucleotides match TRBD2. V shed 1 base and J 5 bases; nucleotides not matched to a gene: 12. The germline gives CDR1 LGHNA, CDR2 YNFKEQ. This CDR3 contains 17 residues. CDR3 DNA: TGTGCCAGCAGCCAAGTGCTTGGACTAGCTTGGGGGGAGACCCAGTACTTC. This codes for CASSQVLGLAWGETQYF.

The gene calls are TRBV6-5 and TRBJ2-2, with D possibly matching TRBD2 (6 bases). Germline V gene lookup returns CDR1 MNHEY and CDR2 SVGAGI. The CDR3 is 16 amino acids. V dropped 2 bases and J dropped 2 bases, with 12 bases sitting between them. The CDR3 DNA follows: TGTGCCAGCAGTTACACGAGGGGAGGAAACACCGGGGAGCTGTTTTTT. Protein sequence: CASSYTRGGNTGELFF.

The CDR3: CASSPGLAADTQYF. The CDR3 DNA is TGTGCCAGCAGCCCCGGACTAGCCGCAGATACGCAGTATTTT. The rearrangement links TRBV9 to TRBJ2-3; 8 nucleotides align to TRBD2. V lost 4 bases and J lost 4; bases outside the gene matches: 5. CDR3 length: 14 residues. The germline V gene encodes CDR1 SGDLS and CDR2 YYNGEE.

This clonotype was counted between two and nine times. The chain has TRBV20-1 and TRBJ2-3; D is ambiguous. The V end lost 5 bases, the J end lost 5 bases, and 8 bases lay between the germline ends. Germline lookup yields CDR1 DFQATT and CDR2 SNEGSKA (reference sequence). The CDR3 totals 11 residues. The CDR3 DNA is TGCAGTGCTGAGCTCGAAGATACGCAGTATTTT. Translating it yields CSAELEDTQYF.

This chain uses TRBV28 with TRBJ1-2; no definite D call. The CDR3 spans 13 residues. Germline V CDR1 and CDR2: MDHEN, SYDVKM. Trimming took off 7 bases at V and 4 bases at J, with 13 bases between the two ends. The DNA of the CDR3 is TGTGCCAGCACTGAGGAACACCGCTATGGCTACACCTTC. Protein: CASTEEHRYGYTF.

The rearrangement uses TRBV18 and TRBJ1-1; 9 bases are shared with TRBD1. V lost 7 bases, J lost 5 bases, and 11 bases stayed unmatched. Germline CDR1 and CDR2: KGHSH and LQKENI. This CDR3 is 15 amino acids long. CDR3 amino acids: CASLQQGAWGTEAFF. CDR3 coding DNA: TGTGCCAGCTTACAACAGGGGGCTTGGGGGACTGAAGCTTTCTTT.

This clonotype has only a few counts. The chain carries TRBV7-2 and TRBJ2-3; possible D gene TRBD1, 5 bases. Germline V gene lookup returns CDR1 SGHTA and CDR2 FQGNSA. The CDR3 sequence is 15 residues long. The V gene lost 2 bases and the J gene lost 2 bases, with 11 bases spanning the gap. The CDR3 DNA is TGTGCCAGCAGCTTATGGGGTGGGGCCACAGATACGCAGTATTTT. It is translated as CASSLWGGATDTQYF. Drawing the rest from reference TRBV7-2 and TRBJ2-3, the complete variable domain is GAGVSQSPSNKVTEKGKDVELRCDPISGHTALYWYRQSLGQGLEFLIYFQGNSAPDKSGLPSDRFSAERTGGSVSTLTIQRTQQEDSAVYLCASSLWGGATDTQYFGPGTRLTVL.